This TCR beta chain stems from a study of blood T cell repertoires in COVID-19. In the study's own analysis: Estimation of nucleated cell counts relied on the amplification of reference gene primers. The method was immunoSEQ multiplex PCR; TCRdb's version includes in-frame clones alone and lacks a portion of them. V and J calls and clone size follow that table, whereas D and trimming were derived from the DNA. The table lists around 200,000 clones, 70% to 90% of them singletons. The CDR3 sequence is 13 residues long. Trimming stripped 4 bases from V and 1 base from J, with 7 bases between. Germline V gene data show CDR1 as MGHRA and CDR2 as YSYEKL.

The receptor's source is a man in his fifties or sixties with acute or convalescent COVID-19. The specimen sequenced was peripheral blood. This rearrangement joins TRBV4-1 to TRBJ2-5; D may be TRBD2 (6 bases). The CDR3 sequence is CASSRDFQETQYF. CDR3 DNA sequence: TGCGCCAGCAGCCGGGACTTCCAAGAGACCCAGTACTTC.